The 11 T cell receptor beta chains presented below share a single source sample, sequenced in a study of T-cell reconstitution after alpha-beta-depleted transplantation in children. Preparation of the TCRbeta library was carried out with unique molecular identifiers. MiXCR was run by TCRdb on the PCR reads, yielding one entry per CDR3 protein. The sample gives about 830,000 distinct CDR3 sequences, under 20% of which show up once; about 4.6% is in the top ten. The sample here was PBMCs, mostly from graft donor cells, taken 360 days after TCRalphabeta/CD19-depleted stem cell transplant. Receptors were obtained from a male patient aged 10 to 17 who had a stem cell transplant for acute lymphoblastic leukemia, so the T cells may come from the graft donor.

The V and J genes are TRBV18 and TRBJ2-7; TRBD1 matches 7 bases. The junction had 11 bases not matched to a gene; V was cut back by 0 bases and J by 3 bases. This CDR3 is built from 17 residues. Germline V gene sequence: CDR1 KGHSH, CDR2 LQKENI. CDR3 region: CASSPPSPGQSLYEQYF. CDR3 DNA: TGTGCCAGCTCACCACCGAGCCCGGGACAGTCCCTCTACGAGCAGTACTTC.

Many counts were recorded for this clonotype. The J gene is TRBJ2-7, the V gene TRBV5-1; possibly TRBD1 for D (5 bases). The V gene lost 4 bases and the J gene lost 0 bases, with 11 bases spanning the gap. Germline CDR1 is SGHRS and CDR2 is YFSETQ. The CDR3 is 14 residues long. The CDR3 nucleotides read TGCGCCAGCAGCGATTCAGGGCACTCCTACGAGCAGTACTTC. Translation: CASSDSGHSYEQYF. The full variable domain, rest sourced from reference TRBV5-1 and TRBJ2-7, is KAGVTQTPRYLIKTRGQQVTLSCSPISGHRSVSWYQQTPGQGLQFLFEYFSETQRNKGNFPGRFSGRQFSNSRSEMNVSTLELGDSALYLCASSDSGHSYEQYFGPGTRLTVT.

This clonotype was observed at least ten times. The chain employs TRBV10-3 and TRBJ2-2; the D call may be TRBD1 or TRBD2 (5 bases each). Trimming shortened V by 9 bases and J by 6 bases, and 17 bases separated the two germline ends. This CDR3 contains 14 residues. From germline, CDR1 is ENHRY and CDR2 SYGVKD. The CDR3 sequence: CAIAGGKGAGELFF. CDR3 in DNA: TGTGCCATTGCTGGGGGAAAGGGTGCCGGGGAGCTGTTTTTT.

V usage is TRBV11-2 and J usage is TRBJ2-2, with no clear D. CDR1 SGHAT and CDR2 FQNNGV come from the germline V gene. V gave up 2 bases and J gave up 4 bases, with 14 bases separating them. This CDR3 has 16 amino acids. DNA for the CDR3: TGTGCCAGCAGCTTATACAAGACCACGGGCACCGGGGAGCTGTTTTTT. It encodes CASSLYKTTGTGELFF.

This clonotype turned up a few times. This chain connects TRBV7-8 to TRBJ2-1; D might be TRBD1 (6 bases). Germline-derived CDR1 and CDR2 are SGHVS and FQNEAQ. The V end was cut by 10 bases, the J end by 5 bases, with 15 bases between. This CDR3 has 13 amino acids. The CDR3 reads CATRGRGNNEQFF. Here the CDR3 DNA reads TGTGCCACCCGAGGAAGGGGGAACAATGAGCAGTTCTTC.

The gene calls are TRBV7-9 and TRBJ2-1; D uncertain. The germline gives CDR1 SEHNR, CDR2 FQNEAQ (reference sequence). The V end lost 1 base, the J end lost 0 bases, and 13 bases lay between the germline ends. The CDR3 is 17 amino acids. CDR3 in amino acids: CASSLGVTIPSYNEQFF. The CDR3 nucleotides read TGTGCCAGCAGCTTAGGGGTGACGATTCCCTCCTACAATGAGCAGTTCTTC.

The chain carries TRBV10-1 and TRBJ2-7; 7 nucleotides match TRBD2. CDR1 is WNHNN and CDR2 is SYGVQD in the germline V gene (reference sequence). The J segment lost 7 bases and the V segment lost 7 bases, leaving 19 bases of the junction unmatched. This CDR3 contains 16 residues. CDR3 bases: TGCGCCAGCACACAGTTCCGGGACTACCGGGTCTGGGAGCAGTACTTC. Translating it yields CASTQFRDYRVWEQYF.

This clonotype was counted many times. The chain couples TRBV5-1 to TRBJ2-3; 7 bases align to TRBD2. CDR3 length equals 14 residues. Germline assignment: CDR1 SGHRS and CDR2 YFSETQ. After removal of 2 bases from V and 4 bases from J, the junction contained 4 bases not matched to a gene. CDR3 sequence (DNA): TGCGCCAGCAGCTTTAAACGGGGGGCAGATACGCAGTATTTT. Encoded protein: CASSFKRGADTQYF.

This clonotype was picked up a small number of times. The rearrangement joins TRBV12-3 or TRBV12-4 to TRBJ1-1; no firm D call. The V and J ends lost 6 bases and 10 bases respectively, with 12 bases between them. The CDR3 is 11 amino acids. The chain's CDR3 is CASRSDLGAFF. The CDR3 nucleotides are TGTGCCAGCAGGTCTGACCTGGGAGCTTTCTTT.

The chain employs TRBV27 and TRBJ2-7, with TRBD2 matching over 7 bases. V dropped 7 bases and J dropped 2; count of bases not matched to a gene: 11. CDR1 is MNHEY and CDR2 is SMNVEV in the germline V gene (reference sequence). This CDR3 is built from 15 residues. The chain's CDR3 is CASIPRAGDPYEQYF. CDR3 nucleotides: TGTGCCAGCATCCCCCGGGCGGGGGACCCCTACGAGCAGTACTTC.

V and J are TRBV6-2 or TRBV6-3 and TRBJ2-7; D is uncertain. Trimming took 8 bases from V and 6 from J, leaving 20 bases between them. In germline, CDR1 is MNHEY, CDR2 SVGEGT. CDR3 length equals 14 residues. DNA of the CDR3: TGTGCCAGCCCCAGGACGCCCAGCTCACCCGAGCAGTACTTC. Amino acids: CASPRTPSSPEQYF.